This section outlines one TCR beta chain sequence together with its context. Its antigen is as yet unknown. The sample originates from a study of T-cell memory formation after mild COVID-19. Looking at the study overall: TCR clusters largely stayed donor specific. Broader study findings: For second-wave clones that peaked at day 37, SARS-CoV-2 specificity went unverified.

V lost 6 bases to trimming and J lost 4 bases; unmatched junction nucleotides: 5. In germline, CDR1 is SEHNR, CDR2 FQNEAQ (reference sequence). The CDR3 covers 15 residues. TCRdb re-called the 5' RACE reads with MiXCR, one entry per CDR3 protein. The repertoire holds about 390,000 distinct CDR3 sequences, with roughly 20% as singletons. Sequencing was carried out using PBMCs or a T cell subset sorted from them (not recorded which). This receptor was identified in an adult woman who had mild COVID-19 (a few samples of this study predate the infection). Cell type and time point are not known. The chain employs TRBV7-9 and TRBJ2-3, with TRBD2 matching 12 bases. The CDR3 DNA follows: TGTGCCAGCAGGCGACTAGCGGGGGAGTCAGATACGCAGTATTTT. Its translation: CASRRLAGESDTQYF.